One TCR beta chain is described in this entry. Other DNA sequences of this sample code for an identical CDR3. This sample is part of a study of blood T cell repertoires in COVID-19. The CDR3 is made up of 12 amino acids. With V trimmed by 2 bases and J by 4 bases, 0 bases remained unmatched. CDR1 SGHKS and CDR2 YYEKEE come from the germline V gene (reference sequence). Sequencing was performed with immunoSEQ multiplex PCR; in TCRdb, only in-frame clones are kept and a portion is missing. The table includes around 100,000 clones, roughly 84% detected once. The TCR originated in a woman between 65 and 79 years old with acute or convalescent COVID-19. The sequenced sample consisted of peripheral blood. The gene calls are TRBV5-5 and TRBJ2-7, with TRBD1 identical over 7 bases. CDR3 bases: TGTGCCAGCAGCTTACAGGGGTACGAGCAGTACTTC. Its protein is CASSLQGYEQYF.